Listed below are T cell receptor beta chains from one sample, sequenced in a study of cytomegalovirus exposure and HLA in healthy donors. The table came from immunoSEQ multiplex PCR; TCRdb's copy has only in-frame clones and leaves some out. Here the sample spans 190,000 or so clones, around four fifths being singletons. The sample consisted of PBMCs. The receptors come from a woman aged 45-65 years in good health and CMV-seropositive. Both conserved end residues are part of each CDR3. Fields, in order: clone size, V gene, J gene, D gene, CDR3 DNA, CDR3 protein. A D gene is named only where the DNA matches it firmly. Part of the rows lack a size; the others show once, few, many or a class for expanded clones.

clone size: NA; V gene: TRBV7-6; J gene: TRBJ1-2; D gene: NA; CDR3 DNA: TGTGCCAGCAGCCAAGGTTCCGGAGGGCCTAACTATGGCTACACCTTC; CDR3 protein: CASSQGSGGPNYGYTF
clone size: NA; V gene: TRBV6-5; J gene: TRBJ2-2; D gene: NA; CDR3 DNA: TGTGCCAGCAGTTACTCAGGGCCCCGGGAAGACGGGGAGCTGTTTTTT; CDR3 protein: CASSYSGPREDGELFF
clone size: NA; V gene: TRBV18; J gene: TRBJ1-1; D gene: NA; CDR3 DNA: TGTGCCAGCTCACAGGACGGGGGAGAAAACACTGAAGCTTTCTTT; CDR3 protein: CASSQDGGENTEAFF
clone size: NA; V gene: TRBV29-1; J gene: TRBJ1-2; D gene: TRBD1; CDR3 DNA: TGCAGCGTTGATTCGGAGGGGGCGGGTAACTATGGCTACACCTTC; CDR3 protein: CSVDSEGAGNYGYTF
clone size: NA; V gene: TRBV5-4; J gene: TRBJ2-7; D gene: TRBD1; CDR3 DNA: TGTGCCAGCAGCTTCCCCGGGACAGCCTACGAGCAGTACTTC; CDR3 protein: CASSFPGTAYEQYF
clone size: NA; V gene: TRBV2; J gene: TRBJ2-3; D gene: NA; CDR3 DNA: TGTGCCAGCAGTTTAGGGGCCGGGGGTACGCAGTATTTT; CDR3 protein: CASSLGAGGTQYF
clone size: NA; V gene: TRBV19; J gene: TRBJ2-1; D gene: TRBD2; CDR3 DNA: TGTGCCAGTAGTCCGCGGGGGGCTTTCTCCTACAATGAGCAGTTCTTC; CDR3 protein: CASSPRGAFSYNEQFF
clone size: NA; V gene: TRBV6-5; J gene: TRBJ2-7; D gene: TRBD2; CDR3 DNA: TGTGCCAGCAGTTACTCGTCAGGGAGGGTAAACAGCGAGCAGTACTTC; CDR3 protein: CASSYSSGRVNSEQYF
clone size: once; V gene: TRBV6-4; J gene: TRBJ1-4; D gene: NA; CDR3 DNA: TGTGTCGCCCCCCAGGGCGAGTTGGCTAATGAAAAACTGTTTTTT; CDR3 protein: CVAPQGELANEKLFF
clone size: NA; V gene: TRBV4-2; J gene: TRBJ2-7; D gene: NA; CDR3 DNA: TGTGCCAGCAGCCAAGGATTCCTAGCCCCCTACGAGCAGTACTTC; CDR3 protein: CASSQGFLAPYEQYF
clone size: once; V gene: TRBV25-1; J gene: TRBJ1-1; D gene: NA; CDR3 DNA: TGTGCCAGCCAACAGCGGATGAACACTGAAGCTTTCTTT; CDR3 protein: CASQQRMNTEAFF
clone size: NA; V gene: TRBV7-9; J gene: TRBJ1-2; D gene: NA; CDR3 DNA: TGTGCCAGCAGCTTAAGGTCGGAGATCACTTCGAGCTACACCTTC; CDR3 protein: CASSLRSEITSSYTF
clone size: NA; V gene: TRBV27; J gene: TRBJ2-3; D gene: NA; CDR3 DNA: TGTGCCAGCAGACGGACATATAGCACAGATACGCAGTATTTT; CDR3 protein: CASRRTYSTDTQYF
clone size: NA; V gene: TRBV7-6; J gene: TRBJ1-1; D gene: NA; CDR3 DNA: TGTGCCAGCAGCTTAGCGGGACACCAGAACACTGAAGCTTTCTTT; CDR3 protein: CASSLAGHQNTEAFF